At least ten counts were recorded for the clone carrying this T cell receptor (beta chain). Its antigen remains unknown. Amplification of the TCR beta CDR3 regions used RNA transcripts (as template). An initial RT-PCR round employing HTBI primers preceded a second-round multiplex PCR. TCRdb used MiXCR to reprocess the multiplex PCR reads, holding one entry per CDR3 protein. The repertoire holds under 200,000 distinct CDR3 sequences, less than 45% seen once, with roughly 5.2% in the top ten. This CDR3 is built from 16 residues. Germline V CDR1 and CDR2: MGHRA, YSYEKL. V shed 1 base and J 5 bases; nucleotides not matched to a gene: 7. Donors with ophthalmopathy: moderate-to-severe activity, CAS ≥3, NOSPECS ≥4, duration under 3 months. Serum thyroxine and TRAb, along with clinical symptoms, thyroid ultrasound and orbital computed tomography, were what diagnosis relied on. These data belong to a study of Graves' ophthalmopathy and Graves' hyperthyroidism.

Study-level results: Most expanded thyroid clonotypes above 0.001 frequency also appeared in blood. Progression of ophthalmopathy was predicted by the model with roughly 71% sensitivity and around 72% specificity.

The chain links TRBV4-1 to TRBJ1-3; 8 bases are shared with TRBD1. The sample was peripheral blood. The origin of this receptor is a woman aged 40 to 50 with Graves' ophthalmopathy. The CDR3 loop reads CASSQVSRTGRNTIYF. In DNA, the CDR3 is TGCGCCAGCAGCCAAGTCTCGAGGACAGGGCGAAACACCATATATTTT.